One and the same sample provided the 9 T cell receptor beta chains below, sequenced in a study of T cell responses to AZD1222 COVID-19 vaccine. Assay: immunoSEQ multiplex PCR; the TCRdb copy retains only in-frame clones and omits some. The sample lists some 110,000 clones; about 89% were seen once. The sample here was peripheral blood, taken 28 days after the second AZD1222 dose. The receptors derive from an adult who received the AZD1222 COVID-19 vaccine.

The rearrangement links TRBV28 to TRBJ2-7; a weak D match, TRBD1 (6 bases). The germline V gene has CDR1 MDHEN and CDR2 SYDVKM. The CDR3 runs to 14 residues. The V end lost 2 bases, the J end lost 6 bases, and 14 bases lay between the germline ends. CDR3 amino acids: CASSLVGAAGEQYF. CDR3 nucleotides: TGTGCCAGCAGTTTAGTGGGGGCCGCGGGCGAGCAGTACTTC.

V and J are TRBV7-8 and TRBJ1-3; unclear D gene. The V end lost 1 base, the J end lost 0 bases, and 10 bases lay between the germline ends. CDR1 and CDR2 from the germline V gene are SGHVS and FQNEAQ. This CDR3 is built from 16 residues. CDR3 residues: CASSLEQVLSGNTIYF. CDR3 coding DNA: TGTGCCAGCAGCTTAGAGCAGGTCCTCTCTGGAAACACCATATATTTT.

The V and J genes are TRBV19 and TRBJ1-5; possibly TRBD1 for D (5 bases). The CDR3 is 15 amino acids. The V gene lost 0 bases and the J gene lost 4 bases, with 10 bases spanning the gap. Germline V gene lookup returns CDR1 LNHDA and CDR2 SQIVND (reference sequence). The CDR3 region has the DNA TGTGCCAGTAGTATAGACAGGGCGGGTAATCAGCCCCAGCATTTT. Encoded protein: CASSIDRAGNQPQHF. Variable domain in full (rest from reference TRBV19 and TRBJ1-5): DGGITQSPKYLFRKEGQNVTLSCEQNLNHDAMYWYRQDPGQGLRLIYYSQIVNDFQKGDIAEGYSVSREKKESFPLTVTSAQKNPTAFYLCASSIDRAGNQPQHFGDGTRLSIL.

In this sample, this clone turned up once. This rearrangement joins TRBV3-1 (or the pseudogene TRBV3-2) to TRBJ2-7; possibly TRBD2 for D (7 bases). CDR3 size: 17 residues. Trimming removed 4 bases at V and 5 bases at J, with 24 bases between. In germline, CDR1 is LGHDT, CDR2 YNNKEL (reference sequence). The CDR3 region is CASSPRGWGGGNDEQYF. CDR3 DNA: TGTGCCAGCAGCCCAAGGGGGTGGGGCGGGGGAAACGACGAGCAGTACTTC.

This clone was seen only once. The chain joins TRBV25-1 to TRBJ1-1; unclear D gene. V gave up 8 bases and J gave up 1 base, with 14 bases separating them. This CDR3 contains 14 residues. The germline CDR1 and CDR2 sequences are MGHDK and SYGVNS. In nucleotides, the CDR3 is TGTGCCAGCGGTAAAGACTTGCGGAACACTGAAGCTTTCTTT. It yields the protein CASGKDLRNTEAFF.

The gene calls are TRBV19 and TRBJ2-3, with 7 bases matching TRBD1. Trimming took 1 base from V and 2 from J; bases not matched to a gene: 3. The CDR3 is 15 amino acids. Germline CDR1 LNHDA, CDR2 SQIVND (reference sequence). CDR3 in DNA: TGTGCCAGTAGTATAGTAGGGGGCCTCACAGATACGCAGTATTTT. Amino acids: CASSIVGGLTDTQYF.

CDR3 region: CASSQVSGFGGELFF. The CDR3 nucleotides read TGTGCCAGCAGCCAAGTTTCCGGGTTCGGGGGGGAGCTGTTTTTT. The V and J genes are TRBV3-1 (or the pseudogene TRBV3-2) and TRBJ2-2, with D hard to call. The CDR3 sequence is 15 residues long. V gave up 1 base and J gave up 8 bases, with 14 bases separating them. Per germline, CDR1 LGHDT and CDR2 YNNKEL (reference sequence).

V gene TRBV11-2 combines with J gene TRBJ1-3; the D is unclear. Between the trimmed V and J ends, which lost 2 bases and 4 bases, there was a span of 3 bases. The CDR3 runs 12 residues. Germline V gene sequence: CDR1 SGHAT, CDR2 FQNNGV. CDR3 in amino acids: CASSLRGNTIYF. DNA of the CDR3: TGTGCCAGCAGCTTAAGGGGAAACACCATATATTTT. Together with reference TRBV11-2 and TRBJ1-3, the CDR3 gives the full variable domain: EAGVAQSPRYKIIEKRQSVAFWCNPISGHATLYWYQQILGQGPKLLIQFQNNGVVDDSQLPKDRFSAERLKGVDSTLKIQPAKLEDSAVYLCASSLRGNTIYFGEGSWLTVV.

DNA for the CDR3: TGTGCCAGCAGCTCCTCCTTGGGTAGCGCGCAGCTACGTAATGAGCAGTTCTTC. Translating gives CASSSSLGSAQLRNEQFF. This chain connects TRBV13 to TRBJ2-1, with a possible D match to TRBD2 (5 bases). This CDR3 comprises 18 residues. Trimming removed 4 bases at V and 7 bases at J, with 26 bases between. Germline CDR1 reads PRHDT; CDR2 reads FYEKMQ (reference sequence).